The 29 T cell receptor beta chains presented below share a single source sample, sequenced in a study of cytomegalovirus exposure and HLA in healthy donors. Amplification used 60 Vbeta primers and 13 Jbeta primers. Assay used: immunoSEQ multiplex PCR; TCRdb lists only in-frame clones, some missing. This sample has approximately 200,000 clones, with under 90% found just once. The sequencing sample was made of PBMCs. The origin of the receptors is a boy aged 2 to 10 in good health and CMV-seronegative.

The V call is TRBV7-8, the J call TRBJ2-2; 9 bases are a match to TRBD2. This CDR3 has 16 amino acids. Germline loops: CDR1 SGHVS, CDR2 FQNEAQ. V gave up 4 bases and J gave up 8 bases; unmatched junction bases: 11. The CDR3 protein is CASSSQRGALTGELFF. CDR3 in DNA: TGTGCCAGCAGCTCTCAGCGGGGGGCCCTTACGGGGGAGCTGTTTTTT.

The V gene is TRBV6-5, the J gene TRBJ1-2; D gene uncertain. With 4 bases removed from V and 4 bases from J, the gap between germline ends came to 10 bases. Germline V CDR1 and CDR2: MNHEY, SVGAGI. This CDR3 has 13 residues. Written as DNA, the CDR3 is TGTGCCAGCAGTTTTAGGAGGCTCTATGGCTACACCTTC. Amino acid sequence: CASSFRRLYGYTF.

V usage is TRBV7-9 and J usage is TRBJ2-7; TRBD2 might be the D (5 bases). The V end was cut by 4 bases, the J end by 6 bases, with 10 bases between. CDR1 is SEHNR, CDR2 FQNEAQ, per germline (reference sequence). This CDR3 has 12 residues. CDR3 residues: CASSSFRGEQYF. Here the CDR3 DNA reads TGTGCCAGCAGCTCTTTCCGGGGCGAGCAGTACTTC.

V usage is TRBV5-1 and J usage is TRBJ2-3; 15 bases are shared with TRBD2. The J segment lost 1 base and the V segment lost 5 bases, leaving 8 bases of the junction unmatched. Germline-derived CDR1 and CDR2 are SGHRS and YFSETQ. This CDR3 is built from 18 residues. The CDR3 is CASRGLAGGKRRTDTQYF. The DNA of the CDR3 is TGCGCCAGCAGGGGACTAGCGGGGGGAAAAAGACGCACAGATACGCAGTATTTT.

This clone was observed a few times. The rearrangement uses TRBV10-1 and TRBJ1-4, with no clear D. CDR1 and CDR2 from the germline V gene are WNHNN and SYGVQD (reference sequence). The CDR3 extends over 13 amino acids. V lost 5 bases and J lost 8, with 12 bases in between. The CDR3 bases are TGCGCCAGCAGTTTTACAAGAAACGAAAAACTGTTTTTT. Translation gives CASSFTRNEKLFF.

The chain carries TRBV2 and TRBJ2-5, with 8 bases lining up with TRBD1. Germline trimming cut 5 bases from V and 6 bases from J; bases unmatched to any gene: 5. CDR3 length: 13 residues. The germline V gene encodes CDR1 SNHLY and CDR2 FYNNEI. CDR3 in amino acids: CASSPGGRKTQYF. In nucleotides, the CDR3 is TGTGCCAGCAGTCCAGGGGGCAGGAAGACCCAGTACTTC.

The chain employs TRBV15 and TRBJ1-2; a possible D gene is TRBD1 (5 bases). CDR3 length: 17 amino acids. Germline V gene data show CDR1 as LNHNV and CDR2 as YYDKDF (reference sequence). Trimming stripped 4 bases from V and 5 bases from J, with 23 bases between. Here the CDR3 reads CATSNSPPRATVYGYTF. The DNA for the CDR3 is TGTGCCACCAGCAACTCCCCACCACGAGCGACAGTGTATGGCTACACCTTC.

The chain has TRBV9 and TRBJ2-1; D is unresolved. Germline V lookup: CDR1 SGDLS, CDR2 YYNGEE. Trimming took 2 bases from V and 9 from J, leaving 15 bases between them. This CDR3 is built from 14 residues. CDR3 in amino acids: CASSVGYLESEQFF. In nucleotides, the CDR3 is TGTGCCAGCAGCGTTGGTTACCTGGAGAGTGAGCAGTTCTTC.

The CDR3 nucleotides read TGTGCCAGTACCCCCATAGGACAGACGAACACCGGGGAGCTGTTTTTT. Amino acid sequence: CASTPIGQTNTGELFF. The chain couples TRBV19 to TRBJ2-2; D is possibly TRBD1 (6 bases). The CDR3 totals 16 residues. Trimming removed 7 bases at V and 0 bases at J, with 15 bases between. Germline loops: CDR1 LNHDA, CDR2 SQIVND (reference sequence).

Worth noting for this clone: Within the sample, other DNA sequences also encode this same CDR3. The CDR3 spells CASSNFRGRTEAFF. CDR3 nucleotide sequence: TGTGCCAGCAGCAATTTCAGGGGGCGGACTGAAGCTTTCTTT. This chain links TRBV7-2 with TRBJ1-1, with 8 bases aligning to TRBD1. This CDR3 is 14 amino acids long. Germline trimming cut 5 bases from V and 5 bases from J; bases unmatched to any gene: 7. Germline V CDR1 and CDR2: SGHTA, FQGNSA.

The V and J genes are TRBV2 and TRBJ2-5, with a tentative D call TRBD2 (5 bases). From germline, CDR1 is SNHLY and CDR2 FYNNEI. This CDR3 has 13 residues. Trimming took off 6 bases at V and 4 bases at J, with 12 bases between the two ends. The CDR3 DNA reads as TGTGCCAGCAGAGGGCCCACTAGAGAGACCCAGTACTTC. The encoded protein is CASRGPTRETQYF. Using reference TRBV2 and TRBJ2-5 for the parts outside the CDR3, the full variable domain is EPEVTQTPSHQVTQMGQEVILRCVPISNHLYFYWYRQILGQKVEFLVSFYNNEISEKSEIFDDQFSVERPDGSNFTLKIRSTKLEDSAMYFCASRGPTRETQYFGPGTRLLVL.

The J gene is TRBJ1-1, the V gene TRBV19; TRBD1 aligns across 12 bases. CDR3 size: 17 residues. The J segment lost 1 base and the V segment lost 5 bases, leaving 8 bases of the junction unmatched. Germline CDR1 and CDR2: LNHDA and SQIVND (reference sequence). CDR3 bases: TGTGCCAGTAGTCCACCGGGACAGGGGGCGGGGAACACTGAAGCTTTCTTT. Translation gives CASSPPGQGAGNTEAFF.

The chain joins TRBV27 to TRBJ2-1, with D possibly TRBD1 on 6 matching bases. Germline V gives CDR1 MNHEY, CDR2 SMNVEV (reference sequence). Trimming took 8 bases from V and 8 from J, leaving 19 bases between them. The CDR3 is 14 amino acids. The CDR3 sequence: CASPWGHPHDEQFF. As DNA, the CDR3 is TGTGCCAGCCCCTGGGGACATCCCCACGATGAGCAGTTCTTC.

The V gene is TRBV4-3, the J gene TRBJ1-2; TRBD1 matches 8 bases. The CDR3 is 16 residues long. V lost 0 bases to trimming and J lost 6 bases; unmatched junction nucleotides: 9. CDR1 is LGHNA and CDR2 is YSLEER in the germline V gene. The CDR3 region is CASSQEFWTGSNGYTF. CDR3 in DNA: TGCGCCAGCAGCCAAGAATTTTGGACAGGGTCGAATGGCTACACCTTC.

On this clone itself: Other nucleotide sequences from this sample produce the same CDR3. J is TRBJ2-3 and V is TRBV20-1; D is possibly TRBD2 (5 bases). The germline gives CDR1 DFQATT, CDR2 SNEGSKA (reference sequence). The CDR3 runs to 11 residues. V was clipped by 3 bases and J by 6 bases, with 7 bases between them. This CDR3 is CSARSGDTQYF. CDR3 DNA sequence: TGCAGTGCTAGGTCGGGGGATACGCAGTATTTT.

The J gene is TRBJ2-2, the V gene TRBV13; 7 nucleotides align to TRBD1. Losses at the gene ends were 5 bases for V and 3 bases for J; bases not matched to a gene: 9. The CDR3 spans 16 residues. In germline, CDR1 is PRHDT, CDR2 FYEKMQ (reference sequence). This CDR3 reads CASSAGRGPHTGELFF. DNA for the CDR3: TGTGCCAGCAGCGCCGGTAGGGGGCCGCACACCGGGGAGCTGTTTTTT.

This clone was observed a handful of times. The CDR3 nucleotides are TGTGCCACCAACCGGGGGTACCTCTACTACGAGCAGTACTTC. This translates into CATNRGYLYYEQYF. The rearrangement uses TRBV6-1 and TRBJ2-5, with TRBD2 as a possible D gene (6 bases). The J call may be faulty, since TRBJ2-7 better matches the DNA end. The CDR3 extends over 14 amino acids. Germline V lookup: CDR1 MNHNS, CDR2 SASEGT.

The chain is built from TRBV6-5 and TRBJ2-4, with 8 bases that match TRBD2. Germline-derived CDR1 and CDR2 are MNHEY and SVGAGI. With V trimmed by 0 bases and J by 1 base, 2 bases remained unmatched. The CDR3 length is 16 residues. CDR3: CASSYSGGGAKNIQYF. DNA for the CDR3: TGTGCCAGCAGTTACTCAGGCGGGGGGGCCAAAAACATTCAGTACTTC.

Details on this clone: A read error may account for a junction end that differs from germline. Distinct nucleotide sequences in the sample also encode this CDR3. The rearrangement uses TRBV7-7 and TRBJ2-5; TRBD2 matches 9 bases. From germline, CDR1 is SSHAT and CDR2 FNYEAQ (reference sequence). The CDR3 loop spans 14 amino acids. CDR3 residues: CASSLAGGEETQYF. CDR3 DNA sequence: TGTGCTAGCAGCTTGGCGGGGGGGGAAGAGACCCAGTACTTC.

J is TRBJ1-2 and V is TRBV5-6; 9 bases are shared with TRBD1. The CDR3 runs 17 residues. Germline V gene data show CDR1 as SGHDT and CDR2 as YYEEEE. V shed 1 base and J 3 bases; nucleotides not matched to a gene: 10. The chain's CDR3 is CASSLRDRAFGDYGYTF. The CDR3 coding sequence is TGTGCCAGCAGCTTGAGGGACAGGGCGTTTGGCGACTATGGCTACACCTTC. The full variable domain, in which reference TRBV5-6 and TRBJ1-2 provide the parts outside the CDR3, is DAGVTQSPTHLIKTRGQQVTLRCSPKSGHDTVSWYQQALGQGPQFIFQYYEEEERQRGNFPDRFSGHQFPNYSSELNVNALLLGDSALYLCASSLRDRAFGDYGYTFGSGTRLTVV.

Of note for this clone: One junction end disagrees with the germline gene, perhaps due to a read error. The V gene is TRBV6-5, the J gene TRBJ1-4; D is unclear. The CDR3 sequence is 8 residues long. The germline V gene encodes CDR1 MNHEY and CDR2 SVGAGI. The chain's CDR3 is CASSYRAF. DNA of the CDR3: TGTGCCAGCAGTTACCGAGCTTTT.

On this clone: The sample contains more than one DNA sequence encoding this CDR3. The chain joins TRBV11-3 to TRBJ1-1; possible D gene TRBD1, 5 bases. Germline lookup yields CDR1 SGHNT and CDR2 YENEEA. This CDR3 is built from 13 residues. Trimming stripped 2 bases from V and 1 base from J, with 5 bases between. The chain's CDR3 is CASSLQGNTEAFF. The CDR3 bases are TGTGCCAGCAGCTTACAGGGGAACACTGAAGCTTTCTTT.

This clone was found a few times. The rearrangement links TRBV2 to TRBJ1-1, with D hard to call. V lost 6 bases and J 4 bases, leaving 6 bases between the germline ends. The CDR3 extends over 11 amino acids. Germline lookup yields CDR1 SNHLY and CDR2 FYNNEI. The CDR3, as DNA: TGTGCCAGCAGGGAGAGCACTGAAGCTTTCTTT. Its translation is CASRESTEAFF.

The chain carries TRBV7-9 and TRBJ1-2, with 8 bases that match TRBD1. Looked up from germline, CDR1 is SEHNR and CDR2 is FQNEAQ (reference sequence). J lost 3 bases, V lost 5 bases, and 17 bases had no gene match. This CDR3 spans 18 amino acids. CDR3: CASSVIGQGFRWDYGYTF. The DNA of the CDR3 is TGTGCCAGCAGCGTAATCGGACAGGGATTCCGTTGGGACTATGGCTACACCTTC. Together with reference TRBV7-9 and TRBJ1-2, the CDR3 gives the full variable domain: DTGVSQNPRHKITKRGQNVTFRCDPISEHNRLYWYRQTLGQGPEFLTYFQNEAQLEKSRLLSDRFSAERPKGSFSTLEIQRTEQGDSAMYLCASSVIGQGFRWDYGYTFGSGTRLTVV.

This chain links TRBV5-1 with TRBJ2-3; tentative D call: TRBD1 (6 bases). V gave up 0 bases and J gave up 2 bases, with 10 bases separating them. The CDR3 loop spans 15 amino acids. Germline V lookup: CDR1 SGHRS, CDR2 YFSETQ. CDR3 sequence: CASSLGGRITDTQYF. CDR3 bases: TGCGCCAGCAGCTTGGGGGGGCGGATCACAGATACGCAGTATTTT.

The CDR3 bases are TGTGCCAGCAGCAGGGAGAAAGGGAGGGACGAGCAGTACTTC. Amino acids: CASSREKGRDEQYF. This rearrangement joins TRBV21-1 to TRBJ2-7; the table's D call TRBD2 went unverified against the DNA. TRBV21-1 is labeled a pseudogene. The length of the CDR3 is 14 residues.

The V call is TRBV19, the J call TRBJ1-1; no definite D call. Deletions cut 1 base from V and 6 bases from J, with 9 bases between. The CDR3 runs to 13 residues. CDR1 is LNHDA, CDR2 SQIVND, per germline (reference sequence). CDR3 sequence reads: CASSIGRVAEAFF. As DNA, the CDR3 is TGTGCCAGTAGTATAGGGCGGGTTGCTGAAGCTTTCTTT.

This chain joins TRBV5-6 and TRBJ2-5; a possible D gene is TRBD2 (7 bases). The CDR3 covers 14 residues. V lost 2 bases and J lost 5, with 13 bases in between. The germline CDR1 and CDR2 sequences are SGHDT and YYEEEE. The CDR3 loop reads CASSLGGARETQYF. As DNA, the CDR3 is TGTGCCAGCAGCTTAGGGGGGGCACGGGAGACCCAGTACTTC.

This chain uses TRBV18 with TRBJ2-7; maybe TRBD1 (6 bases). Germline CDR1 KGHSH, CDR2 LQKENI. This CDR3 has 15 amino acids. Between the trimmed V and J ends, which lost 2 bases and 5 bases, there was a span of 16 bases. The CDR3 nucleotides read TGTGCCAGCTCACCAAACCGACAGGTTCTCCACGAGCAGTACTTC. It is translated as CASSPNRQVLHEQYF.